This note documents a single T cell receptor beta chain sequence. The CDR3 spans 13 residues. Germline CDR1 reads MNHNS; CDR2 reads SASEGT. Trimming cost V 2 bases and J 7 bases, with 12 bases left between them. The protocol was immunoSEQ multiplex PCR, while the TCRdb copy is restricted to in-frame clones and leaves out a portion. The table lists approximately 240,000 clones, about 85% of them singletons. The data stem from a study of blood T cell repertoires in COVID-19. Across the whole study: Some COVID-19 samples were acute and others convalescent; all came from the United States, Italy and Spain.

J is TRBJ2-7 and V is TRBV6-1; D remains unclear. Source material: PBMCs or T cells enriched from blood (not recorded which). The clonotype comes from a woman in her twenties or thirties with acute COVID-19. CDR3 coding DNA: TGTGCCAGCAGTGAATACACGGTCAGGGAGCAGTACTTC. Amino acid sequence: CASSEYTVREQYF.